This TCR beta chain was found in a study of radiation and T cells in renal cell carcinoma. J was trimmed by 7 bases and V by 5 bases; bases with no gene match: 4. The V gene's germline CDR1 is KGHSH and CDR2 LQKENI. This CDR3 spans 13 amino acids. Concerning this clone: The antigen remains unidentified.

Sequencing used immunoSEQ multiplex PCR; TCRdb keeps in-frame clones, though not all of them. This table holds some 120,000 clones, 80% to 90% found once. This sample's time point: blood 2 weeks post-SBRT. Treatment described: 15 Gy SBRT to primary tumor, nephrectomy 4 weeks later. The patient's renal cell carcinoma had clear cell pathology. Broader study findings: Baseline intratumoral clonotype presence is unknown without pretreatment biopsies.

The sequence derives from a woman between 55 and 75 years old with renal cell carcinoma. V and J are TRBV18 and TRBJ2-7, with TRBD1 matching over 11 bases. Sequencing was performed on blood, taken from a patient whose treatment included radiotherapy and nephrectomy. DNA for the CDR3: TGTGCCAGCTCAACGGACAGGGGGCGGGAGCAGTACTTC. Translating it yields CASSTDRGREQYF.